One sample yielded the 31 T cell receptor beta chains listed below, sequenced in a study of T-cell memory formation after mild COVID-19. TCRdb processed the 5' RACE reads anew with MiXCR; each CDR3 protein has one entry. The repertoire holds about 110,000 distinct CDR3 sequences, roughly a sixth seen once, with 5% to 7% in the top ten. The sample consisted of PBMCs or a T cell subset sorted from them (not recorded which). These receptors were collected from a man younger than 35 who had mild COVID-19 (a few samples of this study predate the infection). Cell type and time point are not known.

Here the CDR3 reads CASSLDAAGAFGNTIYF. The CDR3 nucleotides read TGCGCCAGCAGCTTGGACGCCGCGGGCGCATTCGGAAACACCATATATTTT. The V call is TRBV5-1, the J call TRBJ1-3; D gene unclear. CDR3 size: 17 residues. V shed 0 bases and J shed 4 bases, with 17 bases lying between them. Germline values: CDR1 SGHRS, CDR2 YFSETQ.

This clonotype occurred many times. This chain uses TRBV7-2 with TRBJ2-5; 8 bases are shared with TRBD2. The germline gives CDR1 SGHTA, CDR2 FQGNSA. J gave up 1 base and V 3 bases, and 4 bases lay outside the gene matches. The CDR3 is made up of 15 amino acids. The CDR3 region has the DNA TGTGCCAGCAGCTTCGTGGCGGGGGGCCAAGAGACCCAGTACTTC. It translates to CASSFVAGGQETQYF.

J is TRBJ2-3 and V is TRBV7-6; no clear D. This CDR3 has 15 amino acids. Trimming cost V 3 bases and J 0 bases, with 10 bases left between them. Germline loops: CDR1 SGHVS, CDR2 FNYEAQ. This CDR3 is CASSFDPRSTDTQYF. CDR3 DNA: TGTGCCAGCAGCTTCGACCCACGGAGCACAGATACGCAGTATTTT.

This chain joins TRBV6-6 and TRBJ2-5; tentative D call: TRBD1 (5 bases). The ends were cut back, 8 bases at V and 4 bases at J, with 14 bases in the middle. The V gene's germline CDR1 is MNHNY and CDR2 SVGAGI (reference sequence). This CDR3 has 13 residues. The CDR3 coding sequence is TGTGCCAGCGGGGCTACTCGAGGAGAGACCCAGTACTTC. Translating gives CASGATRGETQYF.

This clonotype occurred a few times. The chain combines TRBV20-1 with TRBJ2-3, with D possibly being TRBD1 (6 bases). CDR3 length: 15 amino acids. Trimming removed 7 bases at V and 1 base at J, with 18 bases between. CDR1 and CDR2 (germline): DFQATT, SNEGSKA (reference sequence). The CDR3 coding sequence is TGCAGTGTTCCACCTTACAGGGTAGGCACAGATACGCAGTATTTT. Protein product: CSVPPYRVGTDTQYF.

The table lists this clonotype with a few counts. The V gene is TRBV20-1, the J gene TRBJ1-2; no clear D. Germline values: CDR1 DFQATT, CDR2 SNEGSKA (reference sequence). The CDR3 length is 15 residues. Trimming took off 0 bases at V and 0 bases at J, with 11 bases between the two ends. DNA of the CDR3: TGCAGTGCTAGAGATCTGCGGTCAGCTAACTATGGCTACACCTTC. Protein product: CSARDLRSANYGYTF.

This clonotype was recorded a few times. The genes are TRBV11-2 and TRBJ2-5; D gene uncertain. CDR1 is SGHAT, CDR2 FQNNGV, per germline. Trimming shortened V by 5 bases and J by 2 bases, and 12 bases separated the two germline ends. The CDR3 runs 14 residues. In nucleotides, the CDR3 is TGTGCCAGCAGCCCTAACAGAAGACAAGAGACCCAGTACTTC. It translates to CASSPNRRQETQYF.

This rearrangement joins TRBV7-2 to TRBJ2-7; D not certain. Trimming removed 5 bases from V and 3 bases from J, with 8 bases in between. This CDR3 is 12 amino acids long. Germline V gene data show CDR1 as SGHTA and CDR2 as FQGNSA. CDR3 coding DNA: TGTGCCAGCAGCCACGGCAGCTACGAGCAGTACTTC. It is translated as CASSHGSYEQYF. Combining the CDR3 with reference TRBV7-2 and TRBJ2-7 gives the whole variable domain GAGVSQSPSNKVTEKGKDVELRCDPISGHTALYWYRQSLGQGLEFLIYFQGNSAPDKSGLPSDRFSAERTGGSVSTLTIQRTQQEDSAVYLCASSHGSYEQYFGPGTRLTVT.

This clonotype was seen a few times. The CDR3, as DNA: TGTGCCAGCAGCTTACCCGGGACTGCGGGAAACACCATATATTTT. Its protein product is CASSLPGTAGNTIYF. This chain joins TRBV7-9 and TRBJ1-3; D is possibly TRBD1 (5 bases). CDR1 is SEHNR and CDR2 is FQNEAQ in the germline V gene (reference sequence). Trimming took off 2 bases at V and 4 bases at J, with 12 bases between the two ends. The CDR3 is 15 residues long.

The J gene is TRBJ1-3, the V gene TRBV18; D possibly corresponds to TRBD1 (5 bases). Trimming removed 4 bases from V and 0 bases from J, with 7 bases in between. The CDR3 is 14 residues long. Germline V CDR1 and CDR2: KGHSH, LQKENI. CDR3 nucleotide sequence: TGTGCCAGCTCACTCGACAGCTCTGGAAACACCATATATTTT. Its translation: CASSLDSSGNTIYF.

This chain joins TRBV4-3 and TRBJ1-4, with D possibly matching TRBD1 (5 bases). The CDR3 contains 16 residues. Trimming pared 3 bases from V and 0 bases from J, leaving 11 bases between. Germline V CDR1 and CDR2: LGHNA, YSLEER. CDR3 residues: CASSHTTGATNEKLFF. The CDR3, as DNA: TGCGCCAGCAGCCATACTACAGGTGCAACTAATGAAAAACTGTTTTTT.

CDR3 protein: CASSQAGTSDGTDTQYF. Here the CDR3 DNA reads TGCGCCAGCAGCCAGGCCGGGACTAGCGATGGCACAGATACGCAGTATTTT. The chain employs TRBV4-3 and TRBJ2-3; TRBD2 matches 10 bases. The CDR3 is made up of 17 amino acids. With 3 bases clipped from V and 1 base from J, the junction kept 7 bases outside the gene matches. Germline V lookup: CDR1 LGHNA, CDR2 YSLEER.

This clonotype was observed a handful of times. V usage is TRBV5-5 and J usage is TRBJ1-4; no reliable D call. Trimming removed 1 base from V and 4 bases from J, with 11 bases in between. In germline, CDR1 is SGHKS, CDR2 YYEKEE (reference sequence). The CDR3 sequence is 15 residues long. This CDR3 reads CASSLRADVNEKLFF. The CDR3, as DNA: TGTGCCAGCAGCTTGAGGGCAGACGTTAATGAAAAACTGTTTTTT.

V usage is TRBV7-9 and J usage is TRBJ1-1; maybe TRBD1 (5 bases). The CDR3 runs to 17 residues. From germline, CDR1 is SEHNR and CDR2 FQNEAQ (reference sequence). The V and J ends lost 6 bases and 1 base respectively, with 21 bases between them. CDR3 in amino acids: CASSHTRGFKPNTEAFF. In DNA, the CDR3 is TGTGCCAGCAGTCACACGAGGGGATTTAAACCGAACACTGAAGCTTTCTTT.

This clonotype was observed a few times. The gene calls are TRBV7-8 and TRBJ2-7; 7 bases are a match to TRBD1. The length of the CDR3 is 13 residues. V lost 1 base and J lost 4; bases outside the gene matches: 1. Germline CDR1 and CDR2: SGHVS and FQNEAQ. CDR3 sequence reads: CASSLDRGYEQYF. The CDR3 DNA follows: TGTGCCAGCAGCTTAGACAGGGGATACGAGCAGTACTTC. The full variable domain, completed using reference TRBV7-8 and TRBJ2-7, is GAGVSQSPRYKVAKRGQDVALRCDPISGHVSLFWYQQALGQGPEFLTYFQNEAQLDKSGLPSDRFFAERPEGSVSTLKIQRTQQEDSAVYLCASSLDRGYEQYFGPGTRLTVT.

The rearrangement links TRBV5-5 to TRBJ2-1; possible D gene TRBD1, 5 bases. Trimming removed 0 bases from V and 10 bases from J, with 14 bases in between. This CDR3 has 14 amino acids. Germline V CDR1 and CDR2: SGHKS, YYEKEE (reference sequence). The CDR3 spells CASSLAGPLSEQFF. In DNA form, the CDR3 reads TGTGCCAGCAGCTTGGCAGGGCCTCTTTCCGAGCAGTTCTTC.

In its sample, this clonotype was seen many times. CDR3 region: CATSEHGWGEAFF. In DNA, the CDR3 is TGTGCCACCAGTGAGCACGGTTGGGGGGAAGCTTTCTTT. The V gene is TRBV24-1, the J gene TRBJ1-1; D may be TRBD1 (5 bases). The CDR3 is made up of 13 amino acids. Germline V gene lookup returns CDR1 KGHDR and CDR2 SFDVKD. Trimming took off 4 bases at V and 8 bases at J, with 13 bases between the two ends.

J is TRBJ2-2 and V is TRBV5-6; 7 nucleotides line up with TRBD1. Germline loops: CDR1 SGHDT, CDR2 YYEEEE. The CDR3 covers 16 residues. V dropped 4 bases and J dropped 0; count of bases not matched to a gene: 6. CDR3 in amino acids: CASSPYDRANTGELFF. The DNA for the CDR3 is TGTGCCAGCAGCCCCTACGACAGGGCGAACACCGGGGAGCTGTTTTTT.

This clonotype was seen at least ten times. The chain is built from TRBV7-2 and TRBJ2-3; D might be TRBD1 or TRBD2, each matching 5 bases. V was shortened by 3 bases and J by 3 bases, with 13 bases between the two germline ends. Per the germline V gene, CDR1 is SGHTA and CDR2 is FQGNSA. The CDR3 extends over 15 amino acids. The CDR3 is CASSLRGPSTDTQYF. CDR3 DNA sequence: TGTGCCAGCAGCTTGAGGGGTCCAAGTACAGATACGCAGTATTTT.

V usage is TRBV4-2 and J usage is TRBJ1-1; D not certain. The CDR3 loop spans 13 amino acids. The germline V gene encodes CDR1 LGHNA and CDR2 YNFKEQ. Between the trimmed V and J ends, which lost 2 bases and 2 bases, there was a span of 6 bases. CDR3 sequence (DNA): TGTGCCAGCAGCCAACACAGAAACACTGAAGCTTTCTTT. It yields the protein CASSQHRNTEAFF.

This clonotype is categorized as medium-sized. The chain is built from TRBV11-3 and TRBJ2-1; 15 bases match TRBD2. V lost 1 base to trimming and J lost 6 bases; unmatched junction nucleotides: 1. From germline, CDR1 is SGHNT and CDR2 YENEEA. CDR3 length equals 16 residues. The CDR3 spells CASSLGTSGGANEQFF. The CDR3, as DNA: TGTGCCAGCAGCTTAGGGACTAGCGGGGGGGCCAATGAGCAGTTCTTC.

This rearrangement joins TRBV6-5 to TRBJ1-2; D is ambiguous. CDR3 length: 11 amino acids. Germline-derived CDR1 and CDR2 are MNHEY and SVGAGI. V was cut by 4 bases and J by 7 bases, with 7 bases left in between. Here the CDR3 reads CASSSLLGYTF. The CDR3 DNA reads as TGTGCCAGCAGTTCCCTCCTTGGCTACACCTTC.

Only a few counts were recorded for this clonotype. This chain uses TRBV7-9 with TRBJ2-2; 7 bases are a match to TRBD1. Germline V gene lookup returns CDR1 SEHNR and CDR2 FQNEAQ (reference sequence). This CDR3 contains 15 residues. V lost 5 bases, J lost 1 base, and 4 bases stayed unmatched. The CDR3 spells CASSLRDRNTGELFF. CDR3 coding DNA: TGTGCCAGCAGCCTCCGGGACAGGAACACCGGGGAGCTGTTTTTT. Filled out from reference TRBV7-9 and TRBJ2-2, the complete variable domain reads DTGVSQNPRHKITKRGQNVTFRCDPISEHNRLYWYRQTLGQGPEFLTYFQNEAQLEKSRLLSDRFSAERPKGSFSTLEIQRTEQGDSAMYLCASSLRDRNTGELFFGEGSRLTVL.

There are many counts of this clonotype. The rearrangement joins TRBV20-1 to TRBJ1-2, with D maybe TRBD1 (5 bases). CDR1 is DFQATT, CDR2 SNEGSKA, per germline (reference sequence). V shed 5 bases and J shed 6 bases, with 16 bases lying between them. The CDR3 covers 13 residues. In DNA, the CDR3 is TGCAGTGCTGTCAGGGTTGACATTAATGGCTACACCTTC. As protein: CSAVRVDINGYTF.

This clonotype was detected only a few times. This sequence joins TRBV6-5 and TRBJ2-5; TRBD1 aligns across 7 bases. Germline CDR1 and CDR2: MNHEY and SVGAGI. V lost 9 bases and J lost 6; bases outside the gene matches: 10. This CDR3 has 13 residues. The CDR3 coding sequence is TGTGCCAGTCTTCGGACAGGAGACAAGACCCAGTACTTC. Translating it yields CASLRTGDKTQYF.

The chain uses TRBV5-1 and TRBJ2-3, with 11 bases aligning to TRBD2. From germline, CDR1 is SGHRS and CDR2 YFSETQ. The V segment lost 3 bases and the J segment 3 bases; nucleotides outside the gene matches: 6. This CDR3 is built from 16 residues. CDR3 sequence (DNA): TGCGCCAGCAGCTCACTAATAGCGGGGGGGACAGATACGCAGTATTTT. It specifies CASSSLIAGGTDTQYF. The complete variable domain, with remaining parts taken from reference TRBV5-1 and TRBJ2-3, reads KAGVTQTPRYLIKTRGQQVTLSCSPISGHRSVSWYQQTPGQGLQFLFEYFSETQRNKGNFPGRFSGRQFSNSRSEMNVSTLELGDSALYLCASSSLIAGGTDTQYFGPGTRLTVL.

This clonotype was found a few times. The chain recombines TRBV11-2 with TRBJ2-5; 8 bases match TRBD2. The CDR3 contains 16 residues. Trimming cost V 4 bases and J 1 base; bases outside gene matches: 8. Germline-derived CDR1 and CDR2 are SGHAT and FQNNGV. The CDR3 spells CASSSHPGGAQETQYF. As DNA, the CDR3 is TGTGCCAGCAGCTCTCACCCGGGGGGGGCCCAAGAGACCCAGTACTTC.

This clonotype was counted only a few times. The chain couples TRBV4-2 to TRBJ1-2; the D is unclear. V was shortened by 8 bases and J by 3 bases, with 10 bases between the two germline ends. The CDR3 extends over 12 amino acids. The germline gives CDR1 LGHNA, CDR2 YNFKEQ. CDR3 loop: CASSGSDYGYTF. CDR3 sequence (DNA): TGTGCCAGCTCGGGATCGGACTATGGCTACACCTTC.

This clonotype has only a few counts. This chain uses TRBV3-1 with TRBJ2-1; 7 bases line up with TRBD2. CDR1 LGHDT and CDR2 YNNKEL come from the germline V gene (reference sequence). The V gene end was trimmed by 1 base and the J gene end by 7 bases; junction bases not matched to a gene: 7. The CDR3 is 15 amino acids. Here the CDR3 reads CASSQVGAGVNEQFF. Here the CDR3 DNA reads TGTGCCAGCAGCCAAGTCGGTGCGGGGGTAAATGAGCAGTTCTTC.

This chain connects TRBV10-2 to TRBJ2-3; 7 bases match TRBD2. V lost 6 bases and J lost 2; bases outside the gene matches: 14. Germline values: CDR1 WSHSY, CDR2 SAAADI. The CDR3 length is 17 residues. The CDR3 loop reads CASRQPPRGLITDTQYF. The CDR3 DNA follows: TGCGCCAGCAGACAACCCCCTAGGGGACTAATCACAGATACGCAGTATTTT.

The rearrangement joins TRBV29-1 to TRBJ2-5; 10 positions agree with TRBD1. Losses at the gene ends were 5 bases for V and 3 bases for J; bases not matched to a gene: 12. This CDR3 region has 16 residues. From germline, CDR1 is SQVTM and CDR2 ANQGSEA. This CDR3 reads CSVRRTGGSLEETQYF. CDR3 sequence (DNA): TGCAGCGTTAGGAGGACAGGGGGGAGTTTGGAAGAGACCCAGTACTTC.